Described below is a single T cell receptor beta chain sequence and its context. The V segment lost 3 bases and the J segment 2 bases; nucleotides outside the gene matches: 8. The CDR3 loop spans 16 amino acids. Germline CDR1 is DFQATT and CDR2 is SNEGSKA (reference sequence). The source of the sample is a study of T cells in Graves' hyperthyroidism and ophthalmopathy. RNA transcripts gave rise to amplified TCR beta CDR3 regions. The HTBI primer set drove a first-round RT-PCR of the TCR CDR3. Each CDR3 protein gets one entry after TCRdb re-called the multiplex PCR reads with MiXCR. In the table there are about 400,000 distinct CDR3 sequences, 15% of which are singletons.

V usage is TRBV20-1 and J usage is TRBJ1-5, with TRBD1 matching over 9 bases. Input material: blood. This receptor was taken from a woman aged 25 to 39 with Graves' hyperthyroidism. The CDR3 here is CSASVQGARGNQPQHF. CDR3 in DNA: TGCAGTGCTAGTGTACAGGGGGCGCGGGGCAATCAGCCCCAGCATTTT.